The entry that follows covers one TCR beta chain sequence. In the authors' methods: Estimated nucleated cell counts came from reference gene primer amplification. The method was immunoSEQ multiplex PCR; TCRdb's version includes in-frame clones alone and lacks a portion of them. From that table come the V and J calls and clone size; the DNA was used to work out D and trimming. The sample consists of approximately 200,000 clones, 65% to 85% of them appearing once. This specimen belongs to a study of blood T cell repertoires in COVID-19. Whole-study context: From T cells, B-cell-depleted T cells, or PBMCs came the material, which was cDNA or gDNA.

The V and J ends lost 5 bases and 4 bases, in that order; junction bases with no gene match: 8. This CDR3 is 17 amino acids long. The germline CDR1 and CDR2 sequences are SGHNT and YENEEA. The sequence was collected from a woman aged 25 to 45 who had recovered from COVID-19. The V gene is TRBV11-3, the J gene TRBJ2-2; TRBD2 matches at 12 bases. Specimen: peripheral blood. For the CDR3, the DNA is TGTGCCAGCAGCCTTTCAGGACTAGCGGGACTCACCGGGGAGCTGTTTTTT. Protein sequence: CASSLSGLAGLTGELFF.